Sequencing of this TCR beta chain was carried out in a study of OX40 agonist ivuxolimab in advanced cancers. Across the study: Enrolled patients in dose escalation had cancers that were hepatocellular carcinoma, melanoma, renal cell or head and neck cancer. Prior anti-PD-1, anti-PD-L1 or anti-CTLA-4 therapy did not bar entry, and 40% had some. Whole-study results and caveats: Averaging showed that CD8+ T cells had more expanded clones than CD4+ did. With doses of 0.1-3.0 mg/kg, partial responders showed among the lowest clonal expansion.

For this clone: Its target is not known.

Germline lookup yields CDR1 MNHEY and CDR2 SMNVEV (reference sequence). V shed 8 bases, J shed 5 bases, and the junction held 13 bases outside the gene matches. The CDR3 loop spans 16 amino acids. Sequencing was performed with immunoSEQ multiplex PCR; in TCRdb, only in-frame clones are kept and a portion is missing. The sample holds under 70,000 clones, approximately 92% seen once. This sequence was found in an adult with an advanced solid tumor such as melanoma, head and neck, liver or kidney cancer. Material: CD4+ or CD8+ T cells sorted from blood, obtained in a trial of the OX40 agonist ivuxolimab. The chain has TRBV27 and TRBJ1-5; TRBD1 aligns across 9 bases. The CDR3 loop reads CASSNTGTGIYQPQHF. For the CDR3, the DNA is TGTGCCAGCTCTAATACCGGGACAGGGATTTATCAGCCCCAGCATTTT.